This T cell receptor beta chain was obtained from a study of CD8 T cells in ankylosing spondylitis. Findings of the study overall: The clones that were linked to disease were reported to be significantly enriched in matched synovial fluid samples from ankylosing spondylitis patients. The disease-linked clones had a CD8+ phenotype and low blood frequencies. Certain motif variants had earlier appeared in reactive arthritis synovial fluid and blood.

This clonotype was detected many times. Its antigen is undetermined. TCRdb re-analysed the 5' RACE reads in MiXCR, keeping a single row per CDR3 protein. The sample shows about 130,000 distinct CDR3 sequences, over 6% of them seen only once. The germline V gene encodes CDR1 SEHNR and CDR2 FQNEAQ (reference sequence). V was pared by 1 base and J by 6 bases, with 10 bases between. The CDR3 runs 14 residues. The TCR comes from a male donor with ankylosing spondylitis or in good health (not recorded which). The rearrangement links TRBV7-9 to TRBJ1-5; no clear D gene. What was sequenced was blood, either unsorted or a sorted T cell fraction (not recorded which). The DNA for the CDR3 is TGTGCCAGCAGCTTAGGGCCAGTGGGTCAGCCCCAGCATTTT. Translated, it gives CASSLGPVGQPQHF. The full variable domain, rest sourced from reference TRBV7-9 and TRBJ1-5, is DTGVSQNPRHKITKRGQNVTFRCDPISEHNRLYWYRQTLGQGPEFLTYFQNEAQLEKSRLLSDRFSAERPKGSFSTLEIQRTEQGDSAMYLCASSLGPVGQPQHFGDGTRLSIL.